Here is one T cell receptor beta chain with its context. The protocol was immunoSEQ multiplex PCR, while the TCRdb copy is restricted to in-frame clones and leaves out a portion. The sample lists under 130,000 clones, around 84% seen once, with around 12% in the top ten. This record belongs to a study of blood T cell repertoires in COVID-19. About the study: From the United States, Italy and Spain came samples of acute and convalescent COVID-19.

This CDR3 has 14 residues. CDR1 and CDR2 from the germline V gene are LGHNT and FRNRAP. Trimming removed 3 bases at V and 4 bases at J, with 10 bases between. This clonotype was obtained from a human donor in a cohort sampled during active COVID-19. The chain is built from TRBV12-5 and TRBJ2-1; no clear D gene. Input material: peripheral blood. CDR3 amino acids: CASGLHSLYNEQFF. The CDR3 region has the DNA TGTGCTAGTGGTTTACACAGTCTATACAATGAGCAGTTCTTC.